Listed here are 3 T cell receptor beta chains from one sample, sequenced in a study of T cells expressing NK-cell markers. TCRdb processed the 5' RACE reads again and assigns one entry to each CDR3 protein, with no DNA. This sample lists about 160,000 distinct CDR3 sequences; its ten largest clones have 20%. The sequenced sample consisted of blood T cells: a sorted CD56 or NKG2C T cell subset, CD4+ or CD8+ T cells, or bulk PBMC T cells (not recorded which). These receptors all stem from a man between 18 and 69 years old in good health.

V and J are TRBV4-2 and TRBJ1-4; no DNA is available, so the TRBD1 call from TCRdb remains unchecked. Germline loops: CDR1 LGHNA, CDR2 YNFKEQ. The CDR3 covers 12 residues. CDR3: CASSQGGRDLFF.

The chain uses TRBV20-1 and TRBJ1-5; the D gene TCRdb calls, TRBD1, cannot be checked with no DNA. Germline loops: CDR1 DFQATT, CDR2 SNEGSKA (reference sequence). The CDR3 covers 12 residues. CDR3 residues: CSASTRGQPQHF.

The V gene is TRBV12-3 or TRBV12-4, the J gene TRBJ1-5. The CDR3 length is 13 residues. CDR3 protein: CASSYTWSGPQHF.